This T cell receptor beta chain was observed in a study of CD8+CD57+ T cells in acquired aplastic anemia. The overall study: Sorted cells (CD4+ and CD8+) yielded DNA amounts that averaged approximately 3 ug.

Profiling of TCR beta VDJ combinations and CDR3 sequences used genomic DNA as template. TCRdb re-analysed the reads in MiXCR, keeping a single row per CDR3 protein. The sample carries 55,000 to 80,000 distinct CDR3 sequences, approximately 51% recorded once. This CDR3 is built from 15 residues. Germline lookup yields CDR1 LNHDA and CDR2 SQIVND (reference sequence). Unmatched junction bases numbered 6, after V lost 4 bases and J lost 4 bases. Sequences were obtained from sorted CD4+, CD8+, or CD8+CD57+ T cells (not recorded which) from PBMCs. This TCR was recovered from a human donor in good health, serving as a control. The V and J genes are TRBV19 and TRBJ1-2; 10 nucleotides agree with TRBD1. In DNA form, the CDR3 reads TGTGCCAGTAGTACCATGGGACAGGGGAGCTATGGCTACACCTTC. It yields the protein CASSTMGQGSYGYTF.